The text below deals with one T cell receptor (beta chain). Its antigen is unidentified. The CDR3 extends over 18 amino acids. The germline V gene encodes CDR1 MNHEY and CDR2 SMNVEV (reference sequence). Deletions cut 1 base from V and 5 bases from J, with 21 bases between. Some clones are missing from TCRdb's copy, which holds only in-frame ones; the method was immunoSEQ multiplex PCR. The sample lists about 2.2 million clones, 80% to 95% occurring once. The record originates from a study of shared clonotypes between healthy human individuals. Findings of the study overall: Generation probabilities of non-shared clonotypes were lower (relative to those shared by all four donors). A small donor pool kept down the genetic and exposure-history diversity that was represented.

Naive CD8 cells were CD45RO-negative, positively selected for CCR7, excluding terminally differentiated effector memory CD45RA+ cells. The specimen sequenced was naive CD8+ T cells from PBMCs. The clonotype originates from a man in his late teens or twenties in good health. Some clones in this sample may be carry-over from other donors' samples. The V call is TRBV27, the J call TRBJ2-1; unclear D gene. CDR3 in amino acids: CASSLFGYNYRNDNEQFF. CDR3 DNA sequence: TGTGCCAGCAGTTTATTTGGTTATAACTACCGAAATGACAATGAGCAGTTCTTC.